A selection of T cell receptor beta chains follows, all from one sample in a study of T cells in Graves' hyperthyroidism and ophthalmopathy. Each CDR3 protein is one row after TCRdb ran MiXCR on the multiplex PCR reads. The sample yields about 400,000 distinct CDR3 sequences, 15% to 17% seen once. The sample comprised blood. These receptors were taken from a woman aged 18-30 years with Graves' hyperthyroidism. The CDR3 runs from the conserved cysteine through the conserved F or W. The order of the fields is CDR3 protein, D gene, clone size, CDR3 length, V gene. D genes are given only for firm matches. Size is omitted from some rows. Given values are once, few, many or a class for expanded clones.

CATSRVRDSQPQHF . . 14 TRBV15
CASSLDVGNEKLFF . many 14 TRBV5-1
CASSQQLAGRDEQFF TRBD2 many 15 TRBV4-3
CASSPSRDRGEGGYTF TRBD1 many 16 TRBV3-1
CASSFMDRGYGYTF TRBD1 . 14 TRBV5-4
CASSYGAGGPNEQFF TRBD2 many 15 TRBV6-2/TRBV6-3
CASSDVNSGNTIYF . few 14 TRBV2
CASSLVPETQYF . many 12 TRBV12-3/TRBV12-4
CASSLRDTIYF . many 11 TRBV12-3/TRBV12-4
CASSFLTGNGEAFF . . 14 TRBV13
CSAPARVGAVEQFF . once 14 TRBV20-1
CASSDRLPGEQYF . many 13 TRBV11-2
CASSQESGGGNQPQHF . few 16 TRBV4-3
CASSFKHGSNIQYF . many 14 TRBV2
CASSQKGTSYEQYF . many 14 TRBV3-1
CASSGSASSRYLHNEQFF . . 18 TRBV6-1
CASRLRQETNTEAFF . many 15 TRBV2
CSAELNTDTQYF . few 12 TRBV20-1
CASSIGGNNAGELFF TRBD2 . 15 TRBV19
CASSPPSGGGHEQYF TRBD2 many 15 TRBV7-9
CASSPPTGIIGTEAFF . many 16 TRBV18
CASSLRTGYQETQYF TRBD1 many 15 TRBV14
CASSLEPDVRIPGQYF . . 16 TRBV12-3/TRBV12-4
CSARVDRGPETQYF TRBD1 . 14 TRBV20-1
CASRGLAGVNEQFF TRBD2 many 14 TRBV5-1
CASKRTVIPPVEQYF . many 15 TRBV6-1
CASSWTRAGGYEQYF . . 15 TRBV28
CASSAITQGYTF . many 12 TRBV2
CATTAGEGGNTIYF . . 14 TRBV6-2/TRBV6-3
CASSAWEVTEAFF . . 13 TRBV9
CASSENGGPRHEKLFF . . 16 TRBV25-1
CATSEPIGAGYNEQFF . . 16 TRBV24-1
CASSLGGGPGYGYTF . few 15 TRBV7-2
CASSQNQGSNYGYTF . few 15 TRBV4-2
CASSQDRGGTEAFF . many 14 TRBV4-3
CASGQGSYEQYF . many 12 TRBV6-1
CSVGTGNLYEQYF . . 13 TRBV29-1
CASSPNRGDNEKLFF TRBD1 . 15 TRBV18
CAISESQGSQPQHF . many 14 TRBV10-3
CASSLVGTRDTDTQYF TRBD2 many 16 TRBV7-9
CSARDRRGSYEQYF . . 14 TRBV20-1
CASSQGVVGSLYGYTF . few 16 TRBV4-1
CATSDRTGDSNQPQHF TRBD1 many 16 TRBV24-1
CATSREGAGPYEQYF . few 15 TRBV15
CASSFDGAYEQYF . many 13 TRBV28
CASSLTGAGYTF . . 12 TRBV7-3
CASSEAGLGEKLFF . many 14 TRBV2
CASSLQGNSNTEAFF TRBD1 many 15 TRBV7-6
CASSSSGGVGTDTQYF TRBD1 many 16 TRBV7-9
CATSRDLGGYGEQYF . few 15 TRBV15
CASSASSGAGGTQYF TRBD2 . 15 TRBV9
CASSSPGQAHRRPNEKLFF TRBD1 many 19 TRBV12-3/TRBV12-4
CASSPRRVTGELFF . . 14 TRBV5-1
CASSWGQRMNTEAFF TRBD1 many 15 TRBV5-5
CSAEARREEQFF TRBD2 few 12 TRBV20-1
CASSAGTWGAFF . many 12 TRBV25-1
CASSLTSGRLYNEQFF TRBD2 many 16 TRBV7-6